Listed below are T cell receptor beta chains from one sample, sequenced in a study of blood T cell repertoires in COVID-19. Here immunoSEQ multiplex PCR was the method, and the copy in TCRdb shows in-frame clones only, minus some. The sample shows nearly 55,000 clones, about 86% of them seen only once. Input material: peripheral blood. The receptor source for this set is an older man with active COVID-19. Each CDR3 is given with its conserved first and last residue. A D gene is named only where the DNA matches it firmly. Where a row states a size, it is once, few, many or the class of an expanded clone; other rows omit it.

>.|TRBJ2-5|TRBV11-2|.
CASSWATNSETQYF
TGTGCCAGCAGCTGGGCGACTAACTCTGAGACCCAGTACTTC
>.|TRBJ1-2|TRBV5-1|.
CASSLGLQATYGYTF
TGCGCCAGCAGCTTGGGCCTACAGGCCACCTATGGCTACACCTTC
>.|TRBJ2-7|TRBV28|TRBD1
CASSPDRGYYEQYF
TGTGCCAGCAGCCCAGACAGGGGATACTACGAGCAGTACTTC
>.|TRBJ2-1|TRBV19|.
CASSIPWGRPNNEQFF
TGTGCCAGTAGTATCCCTTGGGGGCGGCCGAACAATGAGCAGTTCTTC
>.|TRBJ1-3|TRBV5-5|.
CASSLTGSGNTIYF
TGTGCCAGCAGCTTAACAGGGTCTGGAAACACCATATATTTT
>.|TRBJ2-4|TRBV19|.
CASSIDVARVFKNIQYF
TGTGCCAGTAGTATAGATGTAGCACGGGTCTTCAAAAACATTCAGTACTTC
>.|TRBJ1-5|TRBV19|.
CASMTGGGNQPQHF
TGTGCCAGTATGACCGGGGGTGGGAATCAGCCCCAGCATTTT
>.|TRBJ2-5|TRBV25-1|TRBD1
CASSDPVRQGQETQYF
TGTGCCAGCAGTGATCCGGTGAGACAGGGGCAAGAGACCCAGTACTTC
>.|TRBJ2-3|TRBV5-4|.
CASSLGGVGSTDTQYF
TGTGCCAGCAGCTTGGGGGGGGTAGGGAGCACAGATACGCAGTATTTT
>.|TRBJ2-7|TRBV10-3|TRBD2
CATNAQGGSEQYF
TGTGCCACCAATGCTCAGGGAGGGAGCGAGCAGTACTTC
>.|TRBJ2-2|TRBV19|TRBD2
CASTSWGGLNTGELFF
TGTGCCAGTACCTCCTGGGGGGGGTTGAACACCGGGGAGCTGTTTTTT
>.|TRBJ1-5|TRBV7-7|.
CASSHSCRVFRSNQPQHF
TGTGCTAGCAGCCACTCCTGCCGGGTCTTCCGGAGCAATCAGCCCCAGCATTTT
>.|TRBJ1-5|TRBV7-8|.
CASSAWGEGAMVANQPQHF
TGTGCCAGCAGCGCGTGGGGGGAAGGGGCTATGGTGGCCAATCAGCCCCAGCATTTT
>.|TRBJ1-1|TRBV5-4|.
CASSLGAPTTEAFF
TGTGCCAGCAGCTTGGGGGCCCCAACCACTGAAGCTTTCTTT
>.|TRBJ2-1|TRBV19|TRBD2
CASSIQLAGAYNEQFF
TGTGCCAGTAGTATACAACTAGCGGGGGCCTACAATGAGCAGTTCTTC
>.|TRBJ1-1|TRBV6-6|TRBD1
CASSYPGTGHTEAFF
TGTGCCAGCAGTTACCCAGGGACAGGACACACTGAAGCTTTCTTT
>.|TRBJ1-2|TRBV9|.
CASSVFDSSTRYGYTF
TGTGCCAGCAGCGTTTTTGACAGTAGCACCCGCTATGGCTACACCTTC
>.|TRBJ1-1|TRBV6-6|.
CASSPNSGKAFF
TGTGCCAGCAGCCCCAACAGCGGGAAAGCTTTCTTT
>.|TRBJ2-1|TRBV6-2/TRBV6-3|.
CASSYGWAGENEQFF
TGTGCCAGCAGTTACGGGTGGGCAGGGGAGAATGAGCAGTTCTTC
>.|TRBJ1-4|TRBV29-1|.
CSVFLHRADNEKLFF
TGCAGCGTATTTTTGCACAGGGCGGATAATGAAAAACTGTTTTTT
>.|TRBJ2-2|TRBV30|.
CAWSVGGVNTGELFF
TGTGCCTGGAGTGTGGGGGGAGTGAACACCGGGGAGCTGTTTTTT
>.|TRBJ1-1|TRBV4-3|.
CASSHAPQVAEAFF
TGCGCCAGCAGCCACGCCCCACAGGTTGCTGAAGCTTTCTTT
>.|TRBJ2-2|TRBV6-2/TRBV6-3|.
CASSQRRGATGELFF
TGTGCCAGCAGCCAACGAAGGGGTGCCACCGGGGAGCTGTTTTTT
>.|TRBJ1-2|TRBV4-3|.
CASSQARNYGYTF
TGCGCCAGCAGCCAAGCCCGTAACTATGGCTACACCTTC
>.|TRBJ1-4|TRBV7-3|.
CASSPQGGYEKLFF
TGTGCCAGCAGCCCGCAAGGAGGGTATGAAAAACTGTTTTTT
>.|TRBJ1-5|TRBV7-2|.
CASSLGRGGNQPQHF
TGTGCCAGCAGCTTGGGCAGGGGAGGCAATCAGCCCCAGCATTTT
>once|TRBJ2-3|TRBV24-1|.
CATSVGGARTDTQYF
TGTGCCACCAGTGTAGGGGGGGCGAGGACAGATACGCAGTATTTT
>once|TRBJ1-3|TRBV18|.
CASSPSDSNTIYF
TGTGCCAGCTCACCGAGTGACAGTAACACCATATATTTT
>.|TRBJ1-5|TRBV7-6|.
CASSLGQGSNQPQHF
TGTGCCAGCAGCTTAGGTCAGGGAAGCAATCAGCCCCAGCATTTT
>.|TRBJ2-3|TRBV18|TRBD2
CASSPAGGSTDTQYF
TGTGCCAGCTCACCAGCGGGGGGGAGCACAGATACGCAGTATTTT
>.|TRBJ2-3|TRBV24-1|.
CATSPSRVVADTQYF
TGTGCCACCAGTCCAAGCAGGGTGGTAGCAGATACGCAGTATTTT
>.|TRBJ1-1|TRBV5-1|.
CASSLWADRSTSRAFF
TGCGCCAGCAGCTTGTGGGCGGACAGATCAACCTCCCGGGCTTTCTTT
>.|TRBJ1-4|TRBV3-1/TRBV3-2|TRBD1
CASSRPTGGPGEKLFF
TGTGCCAGCAGCCGTCCGACAGGGGGCCCTGGAGAAAAACTGTTTTTT
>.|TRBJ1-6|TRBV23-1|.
CASKHTPISPLHF
TGCGCCAGCAAGCATACGCCGATCTCACCCCTCCACTTT
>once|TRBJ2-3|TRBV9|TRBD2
CASSVGPTSGASTDTQYF
TGTGCCAGCAGCGTAGGTCCGACTAGCGGGGCTAGCACAGATACGCAGTATTTT
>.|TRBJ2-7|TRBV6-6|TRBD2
CASSYIGGGSYEQYF
TGTGCCAGCAGTTACATTGGGGGGGGCTCCTACGAGCAGTACTTC
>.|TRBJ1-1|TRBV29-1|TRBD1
CSVDRGYEAFF
TGCAGCGTGGACAGGGGGTATGAAGCTTTCTTT
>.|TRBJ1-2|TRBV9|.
CASSLTTENYGYTF
TGTGCCAGCAGCTTGACTACAGAGAACTATGGCTACACCTTC
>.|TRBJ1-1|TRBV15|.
CATSPLGATEAFF
TGTGCCACCAGCCCTTTGGGGGCTACTGAAGCTTTCTTT
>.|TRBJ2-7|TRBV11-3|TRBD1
CASCLVDGGAGQGYEQYF
TGTGCCAGCTGCTTAGTTGATGGGGGGGCGGGACAGGGCTACGAGCAGTACTTC
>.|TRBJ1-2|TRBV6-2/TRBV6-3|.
CASSYTPGQNGYTF
TGTGCCAGCAGTTACACGCCAGGGCAAAATGGCTACACCTTC
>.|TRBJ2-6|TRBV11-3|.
CASSPVRANVLTF
TGTGCCAGCAGCCCGGTGAGGGCCAACGTCCTGACTTTC
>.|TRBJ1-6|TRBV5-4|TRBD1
CASSLEGRGQGSPLHF
TGTGCCAGCAGCTTGGAGGGCAGGGGGCAGGGTTCACCCCTCCACTTT
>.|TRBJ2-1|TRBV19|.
CASSIGADGEQFF
TGTGCCAGTAGTATTGGAGCGGACGGTGAGCAGTTCTTC
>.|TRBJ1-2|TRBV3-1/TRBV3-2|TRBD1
CASSHHPGQGAYGYTF
TGTGCCAGCAGCCACCACCCGGGACAGGGGGCCTATGGCTACACCTTC
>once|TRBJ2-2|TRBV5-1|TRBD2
CASSSTYGGASGELFF
TGCGCCAGCAGCTCCACCTACGGGGGGGCGTCCGGGGAGCTGTTTTTT
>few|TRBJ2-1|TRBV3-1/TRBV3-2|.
CASSPPLGPAYNEQFF
TGTGCCAGCAGCCCCCCATTGGGGCCTGCCTACAATGAGCAGTTCTTC
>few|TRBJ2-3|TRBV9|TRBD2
CATSVRGAGTDTQYF
TGTGCCACCTCGGTGCGGGGGGCCGGGACAGATACGCAGTATTTT
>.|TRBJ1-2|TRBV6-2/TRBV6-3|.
CASSPTGPSGYTF
TGTGCCAGCAGTCCGACAGGACCCAGTGGCTACACCTTC
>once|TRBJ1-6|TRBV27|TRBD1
CASSLTGGAGSPLHF
TGTGCCAGCAGTTTGACAGGGGGCGCGGGTTCACCCCTCCACTTT
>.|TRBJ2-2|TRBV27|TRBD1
CASSLDRGDTGELFF
TGTGCCAGCAGTTTGGACAGGGGGGACACCGGGGAGCTGTTTTTT
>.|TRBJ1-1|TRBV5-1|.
CASSSPGLTEAFF
TGCGCCAGCAGCAGTCCGGGACTTACTGAAGCTTTCTTT
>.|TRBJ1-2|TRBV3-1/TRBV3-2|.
CASSQVDWENYGYTF
TGTGCCAGCAGCCAAGTAGATTGGGAGAACTATGGCTACACCTTC